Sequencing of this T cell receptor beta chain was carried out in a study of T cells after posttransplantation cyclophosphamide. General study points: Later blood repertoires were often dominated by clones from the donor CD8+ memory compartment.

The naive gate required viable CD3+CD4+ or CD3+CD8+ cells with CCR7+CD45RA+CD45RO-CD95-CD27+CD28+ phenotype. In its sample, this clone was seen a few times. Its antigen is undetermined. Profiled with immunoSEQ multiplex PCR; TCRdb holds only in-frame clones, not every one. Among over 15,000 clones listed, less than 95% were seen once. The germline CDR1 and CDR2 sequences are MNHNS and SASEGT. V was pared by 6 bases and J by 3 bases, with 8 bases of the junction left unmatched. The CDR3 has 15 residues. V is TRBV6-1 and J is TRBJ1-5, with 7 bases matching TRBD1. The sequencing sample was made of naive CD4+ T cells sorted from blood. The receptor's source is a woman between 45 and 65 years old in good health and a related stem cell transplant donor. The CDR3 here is CASSAPGQNNQPQHF. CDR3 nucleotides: TGTGCCAGCAGCGCACCGGGACAGAACAATCAGCCCCAGCATTTT.